This T cell receptor beta chain was obtained from a study of vaccination and CD4 T cells after COVID-19. The treatment denotes: approximately nine-day PBMC culture with coronavirus spike peptide pools or control peptides (ViraFEST assay). CD4+ T lymphocytes from the unexposed donor were collected before the COVID-19 pandemic (2011-2018). Probes of unexposed-donor CD4+ T cells used SARS-CoV-2 S/N and four cold-coronavirus spikes (cells permitting). V lost 8 bases to trimming and J lost 5 bases; unmatched junction nucleotides: 6. In germline, CDR1 is SGHNT, CDR2 YENEEA. The CDR3 spans 13 residues. Concerning this clonotype: What it binds is unknown.

Cultured CD4+ T cells had their DNA profiled by the Oncomine TCR Beta short-read assay. In this case, cultured CD4+ T cells provided the extracted genomic DNA. TCRdb processed the PCR reads anew with MiXCR; each CDR3 protein has one entry. The sample has some 10,000 distinct CDR3 sequences, under 35% seen once. The source is a human donor in good health. The chain recombines TRBV11-3 with TRBJ2-5; the match to TRBD1 covers 9 bases. Input material: CD4+ T cells from blood, cultured in vitro. CDR3 coding DNA: TGTGCCAGCGGAACCGGGACAGGGGAGACCCAGTACTTC. This encodes CASGTGTGETQYF.